Below, 26 T cell receptor beta chains from the same sample are listed, as sequenced in a study of cytomegalovirus exposure and HLA in healthy donors (dated by TCRdb to about 2017). The library was obtained by the immunoSEQ multiplex PCR assay. A mixture of 60 forward primers for TCR Vbeta segments and 13 reverse primers for TCR Jbeta segments was used in the multiplex PCR. The immuneACCESS repertoire file appears here via TCRdb, limited to in-frame rearrangements. These files lack a portion of the clones; in checked studies, under half of the deficit traces to unresolved V genes, and the cause of the others is not known. The sample table records over 150,000 clones; around 77% of these occur just once. The top ten clonotypes cover 1% of the sample. Source material: PBMCs. The origin of the receptors is a woman between 50 and 59 years old in good health and CMV-seropositive.

The chain carries TRBV4-3 and TRBJ2-2; D call uncertain. The CDR3 has 15 residues. V was cut by 0 bases and J by 7 bases, with 12 bases left in between. Germline CDR1 is LGHNA and CDR2 is YSLEER. The CDR3 protein is CASSQEPLSVGELFF. The CDR3 DNA reads TGCGCCAGCAGCCAAGAACCCCTCAGTGTCGGGGAGCTGTTTTTT.

The chain carries TRBV29-1 and TRBJ2-7, with TRBD1 as a possible D gene (5 bases). Trimming took off 2 bases at V and 3 bases at J, with 14 bases between the two ends. The CDR3 runs 14 residues. The germline CDR1 and CDR2 sequences are SQVTM and ANQGSEA. DNA of the CDR3: TGCAGCGTTGAACTCTGGGGCGCGATCTACGAGCAGTACTTC. Amino acid sequence: CSVELWGAIYEQYF.

V and J are TRBV10-3 and TRBJ1-1; D is possibly TRBD1 (5 bases). Germline assignment: CDR1 ENHRY and CDR2 SYGVKD. The CDR3 loop spans 15 amino acids. V dropped 2 bases and J dropped 5 bases, with 15 bases sitting between them. CDR3 nucleotides: TGTGCCATCAGTGAGGCGGGTGGAGGGGATACTGAAGCTTTCTTT. Translation: CAISEAGGGDTEAFF.

This clone was counted only a few times. The V call is TRBV6-1, the J call TRBJ2-3, with 9 bases identical to TRBD1. The junction had 12 bases not matched to a gene; V was cut back by 2 bases and J by 0 bases. The germline V gene encodes CDR1 MNHNS and CDR2 SASEGT. The CDR3 contains 19 residues. CDR3 residues: CASSERGQGKPGSTDTQYF. CDR3 bases: TGTGCCAGCAGTGAAAGGGGACAGGGTAAGCCGGGAAGCACAGATACGCAGTATTTT.

The gene calls are TRBV27 and TRBJ2-7, with 11 bases matching TRBD2. Germline lookup yields CDR1 MNHEY and CDR2 SMNVEV (reference sequence). This CDR3 spans 14 amino acids. V lost 3 bases to trimming and J lost 5 bases; unmatched junction nucleotides: 3. CDR3 in amino acids: CASSLSLAGDEQYF. DNA of the CDR3: TGTGCCAGCAGTTTGTCACTAGCGGGAGACGAGCAGTACTTC.

The chain links TRBV5-8 to TRBJ2-1, with TRBD1 identical over 9 bases. This CDR3 contains 13 residues. Germline loops: CDR1 SGHTS, CDR2 YDEGEE. V lost 1 base, J lost 8 bases, and 1 base stayed unmatched. CDR3 bases: TGTGCCAGCAGCTTGACAGGGGGCGATGAGCAGTTCTTC. It is translated as CASSLTGGDEQFF.

The CDR3 loop is CIQGGRLNEQFF. Here the CDR3 DNA reads TGCATTCAGGGGGGCCGATTAAATGAGCAGTTCTTC. The V gene is TRBV29-1, the J gene TRBJ2-1; the D gene is possibly TRBD1 (7 bases). The CDR3 length is 12 residues. Germline V gene data show CDR1 as SQVTM and CDR2 as ANQGSEA.

V is TRBV11-2 and J is TRBJ1-6, with D unresolved. The length of the CDR3 is 15 residues. Trimming stripped 5 bases from V and 7 bases from J, with 15 bases between. Germline assignment: CDR1 SGHAT and CDR2 FQNNGV. The CDR3 reads CASSGHRGRNSPLHF. DNA of the CDR3: TGTGCCAGCAGCGGGCACCGGGGTCGGAATTCACCCCTCCACTTT.

The chain carries TRBV10-3 and TRBJ1-2; no definite D call. V was clipped by 6 bases and J by 0 bases, with 11 bases between them. Germline CDR1 ENHRY, CDR2 SYGVKD. The CDR3 totals 14 residues. This chain's CDR3 is CAISPKQSNYGYTF. DNA for the CDR3: TGTGCCATCAGCCCCAAACAGTCTAACTATGGCTACACCTTC.

This chain connects TRBV19 to TRBJ1-2; D gene unclear. Trimming took off 1 base at V and 8 bases at J, with 17 bases between the two ends. There are 15 residues in the CDR3. Per germline, CDR1 LNHDA and CDR2 SQIVND (reference sequence). The CDR3 coding sequence is TGTGCCAGTAGTATAGTAGGTGCAGGCTCCCACGGCTACACCTTC. Translating gives CASSIVGAGSHGYTF.

On this clone: The junction departs from germline at one end; a sequencing error may be responsible. The chain couples TRBV7-9 to TRBJ2-4; 7 bases are a match to TRBD1. The germline gives CDR1 SEHNR, CDR2 FQNEAQ (reference sequence). This CDR3 is 15 amino acids long. The CDR3 nucleotides are TGTTCCAGCAGCTTAACCGGACAGGTGGGAAACATTCAGTACTTC. It specifies CSSSLTGQVGNIQYF.

The chain recombines TRBV28 with TRBJ2-1; possible D gene TRBD1, 6 bases. The germline V and J ends were trimmed by 6 bases and 0 bases, with 15 bases remaining between them. CDR3 length equals 16 residues. Germline loops: CDR1 MDHEN, CDR2 SYDVKM. The CDR3 nucleotides are TGTGCCAGCAGCGAACCAGGGGACAACTCCTACAATGAGCAGTTCTTC. This gives the protein CASSEPGDNSYNEQFF.

The chain carries TRBV4-3 and TRBJ1-1; D uncertain. V lost 0 bases, J lost 5 bases, and 7 bases lay in between. Germline assignment: CDR1 LGHNA and CDR2 YSLEER. The CDR3 totals 13 residues. The CDR3 sequence: CASSQDPGTEAFF. For the CDR3, the DNA is TGCGCCAGCAGCCAAGATCCGGGGACTGAAGCTTTCTTT.

This clone was seen once. The chain carries TRBV19 and TRBJ1-5, with 7 positions matching TRBD1. CDR1 and CDR2 from the germline V gene are LNHDA and SQIVND (reference sequence). Unmatched junction bases numbered 7, after V lost 5 bases and J lost 6 bases. The CDR3 is 14 residues long. In nucleotides, the CDR3 is TGTGCCAGTAGTCAAAGGCAGGGGGGTCAGCCCCAGCATTTT. Its translation is CASSQRQGGQPQHF.

The genes are TRBV13 and TRBJ2-1; TRBD1 matches at 8 bases. The CDR3 sequence is 16 residues long. The V gene end was trimmed by 0 bases and the J gene end by 11 bases; junction bases not matched to a gene: 12. Germline values: CDR1 PRHDT, CDR2 FYEKMQ (reference sequence). The CDR3 bases are TGTGCCAGCAGCTTAGGCGGGGGACAGGTTTTCCCCCAGCAGTTCTTC. Protein: CASSLGGGQVFPQQFF.

V and J are TRBV5-4 and TRBJ2-5, with TRBD2 matching 8 bases. V was clipped by 5 bases and J by 5 bases; unmatched bases: 11. CDR1 and CDR2 (germline): SGHNT, YYREEE (reference sequence). CDR3 length: 15 residues. CDR3 nucleotide sequence: TGTGCCAGCAGGTCGACCGGGGGGGCCGGGGAGACCCAGTACTTC. It codes for CASRSTGGAGETQYF.

The chain couples TRBV7-9 to TRBJ2-1, with 8 bases fitting TRBD2. J lost 0 bases, V lost 5 bases, and 9 bases had no gene match. The CDR3 consists of 17 residues. Germline assignment: CDR1 SEHNR and CDR2 FQNEAQ (reference sequence). The CDR3 bases are TGTGCCAGCAGCCCTCGGACTAGCCTGCGCTCCTACAATGAGCAGTTCTTC. This translates into CASSPRTSLRSYNEQFF.

With regard to this clone: Other nucleotide sequences in the sample specify the same CDR3. The V gene is TRBV28, the J gene TRBJ2-7, with D possibly TRBD2 on 7 matching bases. The CDR3 covers 13 residues. Germline V gene data show CDR1 as MDHEN and CDR2 as SYDVKM. V lost 4 bases and J lost 2, with 9 bases in between. The CDR3 here is CASSSGGPYEQYF. For the CDR3, the DNA is TGTGCCAGCAGTTCGGGGGGCCCCTACGAGCAGTACTTC.

The genes are TRBV10-2 and TRBJ2-7, with 10 bases that match TRBD2. CDR3 length equals 13 residues. Germline V lookup: CDR1 WSHSY, CDR2 SAAADI. J was trimmed by 7 bases and V by 4 bases; bases with no gene match: 4. CDR3 nucleotide sequence: TGCGCCAGCAGTGGAGCGGGGGGGCGGGAGCAGTACTTC. This gives the protein CASSGAGGREQYF.

J is TRBJ1-4 and V is TRBV4-2; 7 positions match TRBD1. Germline loops: CDR1 LGHNA, CDR2 YNFKEQ. This CDR3 region has 15 residues. After removal of 4 bases from V and 7 bases from J, the junction contained 9 bases not matched to a gene. CDR3 protein: CASSPEVRDSEKLFF. The CDR3 region has the DNA TGTGCCAGCAGCCCCGAGGTCCGGGACAGTGAAAAACTGTTTTTT.

The J gene is TRBJ1-1, the V gene TRBV5-1; possible D gene TRBD1, 6 bases. V was clipped by 3 bases and J by 4 bases, with 13 bases between them. Germline values: CDR1 SGHRS, CDR2 YFSETQ. This CDR3 contains 14 residues. CDR3 bases: TGCGCCAGCAGCTCACAGGGCGGGAGCACTGAAGCTTTCTTT. It translates to CASSSQGGSTEAFF.

V and J are TRBV7-6 and TRBJ2-1; a possible D gene is TRBD2 (6 bases). Trimming removed 5 bases from V and 6 bases from J, with 17 bases in between. Germline CDR1 and CDR2: SGHVS and FNYEAQ. The CDR3 is 15 amino acids. The CDR3 spells CASSPMVGGGNEQFF. Here the CDR3 DNA reads TGTGCCAGCAGCCCGATGGTCGGGGGAGGCAATGAGCAGTTCTTC. Full variable domain (remainder filled in from reference TRBV7-6 and TRBJ2-1): GAGVSQSPRYKVTKRGQDVALRCDPISGHVSLYWYRQALGQGPEFLTYFNYEAQQDKSGLPNDRFSAERPEGSISTLTIQRTEQRDSAMYRCASSPMVGGGNEQFFGPGTRLTVL.

This chain uses TRBV30 with TRBJ1-1, with TRBD1 identical over 9 bases. There are 15 residues in the CDR3. Germline assignment: CDR1 GTSNPN and CDR2 SVGIG (reference sequence). The V gene end was trimmed by 4 bases and the J gene end by 3 bases; junction bases not matched to a gene: 9. The CDR3 nucleotides read TGTGCCTGGAAGTGGCTCACAGGGGGCGACACTGAAGCTTTCTTT. Residues: CAWKWLTGGDTEAFF.

The genes are TRBV7-8 and TRBJ2-7; no reliable D call. This CDR3 comprises 14 residues. The germline V and J ends were trimmed by 1 base and 0 bases, with 7 bases remaining between them. Germline CDR1 SGHVS, CDR2 FQNEAQ. The CDR3 DNA reads as TGTGCCAGCAGCTTAGGTAGAAGCTCCTACGAGCAGTACTTC. It specifies CASSLGRSSYEQYF.

The genes are TRBV2 and TRBJ1-1; TRBD1 might be the D (5 bases). This CDR3 comprises 13 residues. Germline V lookup: CDR1 SNHLY, CDR2 FYNNEI. V lost 4 bases and J lost 4, with 10 bases in between. CDR3 DNA: TGTGCCAGCAGTGTTCAGGGCTCCACTGAAGCTTTCTTT. Translated, it gives CASSVQGSTEAFF.

CDR3 coding DNA: TGTGCCAGCAGCGGGACTAGCGGGGGATCAATCACAGATACGCAGTATTTT. It codes for CASSGTSGGSITDTQYF. V is TRBV5-6 and J is TRBJ2-3; TRBD2 matches at 14 bases. Germline CDR1 SGHDT, CDR2 YYEEEE. The trim removed 4 bases at V and 2 bases at J, leaving 6 bases unmatched. The CDR3 has 17 residues.